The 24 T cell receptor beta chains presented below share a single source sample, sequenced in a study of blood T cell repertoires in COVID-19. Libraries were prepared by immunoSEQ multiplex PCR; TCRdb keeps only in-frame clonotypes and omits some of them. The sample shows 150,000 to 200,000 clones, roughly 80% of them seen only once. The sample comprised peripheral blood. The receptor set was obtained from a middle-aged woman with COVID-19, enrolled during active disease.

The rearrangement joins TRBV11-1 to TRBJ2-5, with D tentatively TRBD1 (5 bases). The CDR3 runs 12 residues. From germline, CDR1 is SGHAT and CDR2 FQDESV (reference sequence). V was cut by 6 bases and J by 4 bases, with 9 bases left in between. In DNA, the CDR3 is TGTGCCAGCAGAGGGGTTCGAGAGACCCAGTACTTC. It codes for CASRGVRETQYF.

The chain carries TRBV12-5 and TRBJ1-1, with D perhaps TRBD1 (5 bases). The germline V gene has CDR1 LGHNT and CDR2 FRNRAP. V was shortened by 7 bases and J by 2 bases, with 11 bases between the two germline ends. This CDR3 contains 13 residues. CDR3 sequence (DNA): TGTGCTAGTGCCTCCGGGGGAAACACTGAAGCTTTCTTT. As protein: CASASGGNTEAFF.

The CDR3 DNA is TGCGCCAGCAGCACACCCCAGGGGACTAATGAAAAACTGTTTTTT. Translation: CASSTPQGTNEKLFF. This rearrangement joins TRBV4-1 to TRBJ1-4, with D possibly being TRBD1 (6 bases). CDR3 length: 15 residues. Deletions cut 5 bases from V and 2 bases from J, with 12 bases between. Germline CDR1 MGHRA, CDR2 YSYEKL.

CDR3 sequence (DNA): TGTGCCAGCAGTCCTAAGGAGACCCAGTACTTC. The encoded protein is CASSPKETQYF. The gene calls are TRBV12-3 or TRBV12-4 and TRBJ2-5; D is uncertain. CDR3 length equals 11 residues. Trimming stripped 5 bases from V and 5 bases from J, with 6 bases between.

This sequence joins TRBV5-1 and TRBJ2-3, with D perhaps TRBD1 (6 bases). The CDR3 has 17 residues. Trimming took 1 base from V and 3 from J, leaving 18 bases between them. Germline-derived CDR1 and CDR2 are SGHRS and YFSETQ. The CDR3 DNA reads TGCGCCAGCAGCTTGATGCAGGGGCAAACGTCAACAGATACGCAGTATTTT. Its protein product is CASSLMQGQTSTDTQYF.

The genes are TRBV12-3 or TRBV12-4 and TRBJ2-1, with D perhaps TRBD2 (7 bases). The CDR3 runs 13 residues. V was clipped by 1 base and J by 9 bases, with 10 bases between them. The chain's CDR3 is CASSLGGGTEQFF. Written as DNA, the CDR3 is TGTGCCAGCAGTTTAGGGGGGGGCACTGAGCAGTTCTTC.

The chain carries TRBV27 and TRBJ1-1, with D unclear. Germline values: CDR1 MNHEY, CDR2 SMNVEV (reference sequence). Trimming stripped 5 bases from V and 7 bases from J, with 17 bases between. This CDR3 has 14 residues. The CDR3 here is CASSLAFGMGEAFF. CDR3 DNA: TGTGCCAGCAGTCTTGCATTCGGGATGGGTGAAGCTTTCTTT.

The CDR3 sequence is CASADSGDQPQHF. DNA of the CDR3: TGTGCCAGCGCCGACAGTGGGGATCAGCCCCAGCATTTT. The chain links TRBV18 to TRBJ1-5, with D possibly being TRBD1 (5 bases). Per the germline V gene, CDR1 is KGHSH and CDR2 is LQKENI. This CDR3 region has 13 residues. V lost 8 bases to trimming and J lost 5 bases, with 13 bases between them.

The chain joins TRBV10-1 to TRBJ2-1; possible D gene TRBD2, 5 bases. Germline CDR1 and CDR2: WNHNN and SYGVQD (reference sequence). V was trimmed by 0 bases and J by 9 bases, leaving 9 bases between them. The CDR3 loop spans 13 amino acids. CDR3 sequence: CASSESLVSEQFF. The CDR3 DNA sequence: TGCGCCAGCAGTGAGTCACTAGTGAGTGAGCAGTTCTTC.

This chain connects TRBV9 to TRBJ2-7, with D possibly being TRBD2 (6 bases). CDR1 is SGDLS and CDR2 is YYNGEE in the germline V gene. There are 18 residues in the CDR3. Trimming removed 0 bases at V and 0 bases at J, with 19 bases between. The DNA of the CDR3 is TGTGCCAGCAGCGTAGTAGCCAGTCGAAATAGCGGCTCCTACGAGCAGTACTTC. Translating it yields CASSVVASRNSGSYEQYF.

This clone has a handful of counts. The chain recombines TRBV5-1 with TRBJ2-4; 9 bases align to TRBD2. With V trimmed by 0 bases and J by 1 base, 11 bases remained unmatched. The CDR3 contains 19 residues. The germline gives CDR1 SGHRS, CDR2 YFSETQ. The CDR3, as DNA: TGCGCCAGCAGCTTGGGTACTGCGGGAGGGCCCTTGGCCAAAAACATTCAGTACTTC. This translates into CASSLGTAGGPLAKNIQYF.

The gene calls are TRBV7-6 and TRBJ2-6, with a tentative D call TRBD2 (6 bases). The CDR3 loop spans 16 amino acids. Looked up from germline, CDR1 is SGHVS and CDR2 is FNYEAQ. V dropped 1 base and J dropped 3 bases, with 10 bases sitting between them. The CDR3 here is CASSLGAGFGANVLTF. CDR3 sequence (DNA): TGTGCCAGCAGCTTAGGAGCGGGCTTTGGGGCCAACGTCCTGACTTTC.

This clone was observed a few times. DNA of the CDR3: TGTGCCAGCAGCCAACTAGCGGGAGACTACGAGCAGTACTTC. This gives the protein CASSQLAGDYEQYF. V is TRBV7-9 and J is TRBJ2-7; TRBD2 aligns across 11 bases. Germline CDR1 SEHNR, CDR2 FQNEAQ (reference sequence). With V trimmed by 5 bases and J by 3 bases, 3 bases remained unmatched. The CDR3 totals 14 residues.

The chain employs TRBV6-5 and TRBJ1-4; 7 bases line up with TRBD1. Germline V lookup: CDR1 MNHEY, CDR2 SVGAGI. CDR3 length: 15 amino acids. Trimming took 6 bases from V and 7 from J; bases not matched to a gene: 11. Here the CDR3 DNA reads TGTGCCAGCAGCCGAGGGGCGGGGACAGTTGAAAAACTGTTTTTT. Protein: CASSRGAGTVEKLFF.

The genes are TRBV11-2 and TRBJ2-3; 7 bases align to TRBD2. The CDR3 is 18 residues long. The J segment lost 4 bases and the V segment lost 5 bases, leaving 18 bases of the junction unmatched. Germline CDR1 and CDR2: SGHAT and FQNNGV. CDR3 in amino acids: CASSRLPTSAVKADTQYF. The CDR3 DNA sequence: TGTGCCAGCAGCCGACTGCCCACTAGCGCCGTAAAGGCAGATACGCAGTATTTT.

In nucleotides, the CDR3 is TGTGCCAGCAGTGGGACTAGCGGGCAATACAATGAGCAGTTCTTC. Translation gives CASSGTSGQYNEQFF. This chain uses TRBV2 with TRBJ2-1, with 11 bases aligning to TRBD2. The V gene end was trimmed by 4 bases and the J gene end by 4 bases; junction bases not matched to a gene: 3. The germline gives CDR1 SNHLY, CDR2 FYNNEI. This CDR3 contains 15 residues.

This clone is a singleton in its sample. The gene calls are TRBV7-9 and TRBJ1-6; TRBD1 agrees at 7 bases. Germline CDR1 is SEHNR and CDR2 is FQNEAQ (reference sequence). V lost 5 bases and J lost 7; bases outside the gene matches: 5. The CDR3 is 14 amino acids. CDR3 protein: CASSPGTENSPLHF. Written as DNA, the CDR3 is TGTGCCAGCAGCCCCGGGACAGAAAATTCACCCCTCCACTTT. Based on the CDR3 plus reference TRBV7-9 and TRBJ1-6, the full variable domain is DTGVSQNPRHKITKRGQNVTFRCDPISEHNRLYWYRQTLGQGPEFLTYFQNEAQLEKSRLLSDRFSAERPKGSFSTLEIQRTEQGDSAMYLCASSPGTENSPLHFGNGTRLTVT.

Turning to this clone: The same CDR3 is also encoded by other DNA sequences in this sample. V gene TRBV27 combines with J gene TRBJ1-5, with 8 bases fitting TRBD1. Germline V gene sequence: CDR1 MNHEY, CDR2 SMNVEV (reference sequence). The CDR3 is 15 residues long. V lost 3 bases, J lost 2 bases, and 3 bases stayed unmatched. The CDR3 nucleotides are TGTGCCAGCAGTTTCTCGACAGGGGGCAATCAGCCCCAGCATTTT. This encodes CASSFSTGGNQPQHF.

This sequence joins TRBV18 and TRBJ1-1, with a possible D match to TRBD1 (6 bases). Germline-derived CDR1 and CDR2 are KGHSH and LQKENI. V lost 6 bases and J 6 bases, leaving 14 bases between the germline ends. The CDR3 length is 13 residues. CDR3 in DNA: TGTGCCAGCTCCGGACAGCCATTCGCTGAAGCTTTCTTT. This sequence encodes CASSGQPFAEAFF. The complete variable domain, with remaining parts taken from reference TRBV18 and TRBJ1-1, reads NAGVMQNPRHLVRRRGQEARLRCSPMKGHSHVYWYRQLPEEGLKFMVYLQKENIIDESGMPKERFSAEFPKEGPSILRIQQVVRGDSAAYFCASSGQPFAEAFFGQGTRLTVV.

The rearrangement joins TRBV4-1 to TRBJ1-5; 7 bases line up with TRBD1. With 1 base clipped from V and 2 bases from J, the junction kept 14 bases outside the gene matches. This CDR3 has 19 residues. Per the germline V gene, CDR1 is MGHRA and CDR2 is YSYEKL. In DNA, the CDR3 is TGCGCCAGCAGCCAAGGAAGGGGCCAGGGGCAGGGGGGCAATCAGCCCCAGCATTTT. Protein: CASSQGRGQGQGGNQPQHF.

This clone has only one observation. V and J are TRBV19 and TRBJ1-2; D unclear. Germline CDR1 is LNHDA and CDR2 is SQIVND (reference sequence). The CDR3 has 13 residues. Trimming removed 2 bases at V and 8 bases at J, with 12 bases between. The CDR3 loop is CASSIIAWAGYTF. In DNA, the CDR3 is TGTGCCAGTAGTATAATCGCGTGGGCCGGCTACACCTTC.

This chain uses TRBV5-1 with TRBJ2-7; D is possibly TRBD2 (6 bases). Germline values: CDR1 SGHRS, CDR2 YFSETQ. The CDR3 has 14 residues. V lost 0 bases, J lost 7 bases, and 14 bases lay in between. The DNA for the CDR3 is TGCGCCAGCAGCTTGGGGGGACTTCGGCGGGAGCAGTACTTC. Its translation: CASSLGGLRREQYF.

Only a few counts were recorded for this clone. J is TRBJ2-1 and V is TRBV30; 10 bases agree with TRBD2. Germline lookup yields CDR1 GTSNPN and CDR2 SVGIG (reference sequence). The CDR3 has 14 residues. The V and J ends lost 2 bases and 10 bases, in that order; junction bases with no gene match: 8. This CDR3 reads CAWSIGLAAPEQFF. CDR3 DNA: TGTGCCTGGAGTATAGGACTAGCGGCGCCGGAGCAGTTCTTC.

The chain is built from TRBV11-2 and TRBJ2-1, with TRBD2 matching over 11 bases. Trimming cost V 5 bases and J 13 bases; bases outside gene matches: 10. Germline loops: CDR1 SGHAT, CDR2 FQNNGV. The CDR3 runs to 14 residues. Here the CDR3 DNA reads TGTGCCAGCAGCGCTACACGTAGCGGGAGGGGACAGTTCTTC. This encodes CASSATRSGRGQFF.